This T cell receptor (beta chain) originates from a study of blood T cell repertoires in COVID-19. Study in general: T cells, B-cell-depleted T cells, or PBMCs supplied cDNA or gDNA.

The authors' processing: Quantification of nucleated cells was approximated via reference gene primer amplification. Sequenced by immunoSEQ multiplex PCR; TCRdb stores in-frame clones only, minus some. The V and J calls and clone size are taken from that table; D and trimming were inferred from the DNA. The sample holds about 70,000 clones, roughly 86% seen once. Per germline, CDR1 SGHTA and CDR2 FQGTGA. V shed 2 bases and J shed 5 bases, with 14 bases lying between them. This CDR3 region has 15 residues. The Seattle patients, enrolled during active infection, were followed longitudinally. The chain is built from TRBV7-3 and TRBJ2-3, with D perhaps matching TRBD1 (5 bases). The TCR originated in a man between 35 and 55 years old with COVID-19, enrolled during active disease. The source material was peripheral blood. CDR3 loop: CASSLVGDRGDTQYF. In nucleotides, the CDR3 is TGTGCCAGCAGCTTAGTCGGCGACAGAGGAGATACGCAGTATTTT.